This TCR beta chain stems from a study of T cell changes during pregnancy in multiple sclerosis. Germline V gives CDR1 SGHDN, CDR2 FVKESK. Trimming left V 5 bases short and J 7 bases short, with 14 bases between. The CDR3 length is 14 residues. Generated by immunoSEQ multiplex PCR, the TCRdb table keeps only in-frame clones and is missing some. The sample shows roughly 80,000 clones, about 92% of them seen only once. The TCR was taken from a female donor with multiple sclerosis, enrolled in a pregnancy study. The source was peripheral blood, collected before pregnancy. The V call is TRBV14, the J call TRBJ2-2, with TRBD2 as a possible D gene (6 bases). Here the CDR3 DNA reads TGTGCCAGCAGCGGAGGGATTCAGGTCGGGGAGCTGTTTTTT. It is translated as CASSGGIQVGELFF.